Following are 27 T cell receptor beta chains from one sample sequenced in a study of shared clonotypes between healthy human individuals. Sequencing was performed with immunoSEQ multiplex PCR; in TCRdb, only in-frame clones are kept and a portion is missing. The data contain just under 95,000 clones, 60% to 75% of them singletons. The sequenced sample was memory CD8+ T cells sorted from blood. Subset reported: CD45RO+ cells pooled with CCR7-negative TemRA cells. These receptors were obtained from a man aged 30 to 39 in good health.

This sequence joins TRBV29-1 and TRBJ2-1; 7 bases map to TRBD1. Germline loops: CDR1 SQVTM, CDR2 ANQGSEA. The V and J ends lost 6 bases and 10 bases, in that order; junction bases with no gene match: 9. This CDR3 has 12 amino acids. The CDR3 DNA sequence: TGCAGCGTCGCAGCTGGGACAGTCGAGCAGTTCTTC. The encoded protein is CSVAAGTVEQFF.

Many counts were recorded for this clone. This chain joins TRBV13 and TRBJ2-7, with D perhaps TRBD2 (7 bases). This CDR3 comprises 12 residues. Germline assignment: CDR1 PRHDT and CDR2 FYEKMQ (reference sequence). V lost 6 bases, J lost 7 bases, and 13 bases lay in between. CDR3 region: CASRQGLREQYF. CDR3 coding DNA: TGTGCCAGCAGACAGGGACTACGAGAGCAGTACTTC.

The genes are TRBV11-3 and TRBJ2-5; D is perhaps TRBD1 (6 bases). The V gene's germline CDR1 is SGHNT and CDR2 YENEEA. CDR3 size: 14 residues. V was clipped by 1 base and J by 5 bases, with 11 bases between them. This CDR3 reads CASSLGTVGETQYF. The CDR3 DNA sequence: TGTGCCAGCAGCTTAGGGACAGTGGGGGAGACCCAGTACTTC. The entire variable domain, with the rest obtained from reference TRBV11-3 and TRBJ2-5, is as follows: EAGVVQSPRYKIIEKKQPVAFWCNPISGHNTLYWYLQNLGQGPELLIRYENEEAVDDSQLPKDRFSAERLKGVDSTLKIQPAELGDSAVYLCASSLGTVGETQYFGPGTRLLVL.

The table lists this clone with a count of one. The CDR3 sequence is CASRDRGGDEQFF. Here the CDR3 DNA reads TGTGCCAGCCGGGACAGGGGTGGCGATGAGCAGTTCTTC. The chain couples TRBV7-9 to TRBJ2-1, with TRBD1 identical over 10 bases. Losses at the gene ends were 8 bases for V and 8 bases for J; bases not matched to a gene: 6. The germline gives CDR1 SEHNR, CDR2 FQNEAQ (reference sequence). The CDR3 spans 13 residues.

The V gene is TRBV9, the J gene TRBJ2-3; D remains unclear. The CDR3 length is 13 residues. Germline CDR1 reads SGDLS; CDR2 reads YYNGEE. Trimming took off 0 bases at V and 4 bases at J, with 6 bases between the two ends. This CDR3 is CASSVGDSDTQYF. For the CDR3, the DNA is TGTGCCAGCAGCGTAGGTGACTCAGATACGCAGTATTTT.

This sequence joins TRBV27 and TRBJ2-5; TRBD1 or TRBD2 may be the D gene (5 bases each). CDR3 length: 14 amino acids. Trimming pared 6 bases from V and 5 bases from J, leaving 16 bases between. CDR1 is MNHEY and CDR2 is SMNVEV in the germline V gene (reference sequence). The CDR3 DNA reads TGTGCCAGCAGCCCCATTAGAGGGGTTGAGACCCAGTACTTC. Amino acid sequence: CASSPIRGVETQYF.

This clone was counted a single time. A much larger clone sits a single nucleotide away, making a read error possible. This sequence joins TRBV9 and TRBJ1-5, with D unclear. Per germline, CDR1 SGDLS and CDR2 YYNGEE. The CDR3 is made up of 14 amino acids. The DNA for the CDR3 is TGTGCCAGCAGGGTAGTGGTTATGAATCGGCCCCAGCATTTT. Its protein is CASRVVVMNRPQHF.

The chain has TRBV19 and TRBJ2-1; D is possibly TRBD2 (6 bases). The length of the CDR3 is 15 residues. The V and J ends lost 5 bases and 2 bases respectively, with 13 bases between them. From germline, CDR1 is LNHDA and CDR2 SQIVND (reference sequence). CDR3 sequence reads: CASSFTGEAYNEQFF. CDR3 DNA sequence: TGTGCCAGTAGTTTTACGGGAGAGGCCTACAATGAGCAGTTCTTC.

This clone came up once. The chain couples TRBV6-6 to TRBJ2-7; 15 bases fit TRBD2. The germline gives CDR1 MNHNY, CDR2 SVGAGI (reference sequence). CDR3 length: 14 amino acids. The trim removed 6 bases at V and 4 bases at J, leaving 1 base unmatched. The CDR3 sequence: CASSGTSGRYEQYF. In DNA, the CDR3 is TGTGCCAGCAGCGGGACTAGCGGGAGGTACGAGCAGTACTTC.

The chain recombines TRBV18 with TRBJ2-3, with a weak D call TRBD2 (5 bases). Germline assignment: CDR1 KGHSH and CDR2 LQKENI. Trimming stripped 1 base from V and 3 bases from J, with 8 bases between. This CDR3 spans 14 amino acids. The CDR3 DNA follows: TGTGCCAGCTCACCACTCGCGGGTACAGATACGCAGTATTTT. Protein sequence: CASSPLAGTDTQYF.

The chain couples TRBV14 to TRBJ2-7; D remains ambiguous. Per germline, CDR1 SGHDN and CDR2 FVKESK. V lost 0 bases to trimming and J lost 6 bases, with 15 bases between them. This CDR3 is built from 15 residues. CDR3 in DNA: TGTGCCAGCAGCCAAGATGAGTTTCGGTCCGGCGAGCAGTACTTC. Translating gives CASSQDEFRSGEQYF.

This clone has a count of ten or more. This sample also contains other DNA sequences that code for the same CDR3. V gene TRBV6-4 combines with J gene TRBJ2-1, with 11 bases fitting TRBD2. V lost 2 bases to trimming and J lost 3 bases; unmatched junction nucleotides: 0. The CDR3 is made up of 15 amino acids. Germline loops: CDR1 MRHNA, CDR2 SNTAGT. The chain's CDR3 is CASSDGTSGYNEQFF. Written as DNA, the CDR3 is TGTGCCAGCAGTGACGGGACTAGCGGCTACAATGAGCAGTTCTTC.

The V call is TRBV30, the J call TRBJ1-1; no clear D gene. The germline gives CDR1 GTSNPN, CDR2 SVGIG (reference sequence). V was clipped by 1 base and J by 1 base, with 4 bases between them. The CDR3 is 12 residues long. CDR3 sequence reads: CAWSGPNTEAFF. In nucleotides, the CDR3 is TGTGCCTGGAGTGGGCCGAACACTGAAGCTTTCTTT. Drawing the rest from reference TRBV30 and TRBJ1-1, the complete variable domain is SQTIHQWPATLVQPVGSPLSLECTVEGTSNPNLYWYRQAAGRGLQLLFYSVGIGQISSEVPQNLSASRPQDRQFILSSKKLLLSDSGFYLCAWSGPNTEAFFGQGTRLTVV.

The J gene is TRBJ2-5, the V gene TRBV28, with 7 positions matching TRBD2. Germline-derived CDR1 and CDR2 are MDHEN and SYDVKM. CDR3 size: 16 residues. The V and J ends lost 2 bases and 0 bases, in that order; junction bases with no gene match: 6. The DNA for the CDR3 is TGTGCCAGCAGTTTAGGAATAGCGGGTAACCAAGAGACCCAGTACTTC. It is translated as CASSLGIAGNQETQYF.

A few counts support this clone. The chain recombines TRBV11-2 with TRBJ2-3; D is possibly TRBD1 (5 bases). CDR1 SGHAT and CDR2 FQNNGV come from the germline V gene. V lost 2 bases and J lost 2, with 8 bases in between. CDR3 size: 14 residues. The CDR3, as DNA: TGTGCCAGCAGCTTAAGGGGCTTCACAGATACGCAGTATTTT. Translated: CASSLRGFTDTQYF.

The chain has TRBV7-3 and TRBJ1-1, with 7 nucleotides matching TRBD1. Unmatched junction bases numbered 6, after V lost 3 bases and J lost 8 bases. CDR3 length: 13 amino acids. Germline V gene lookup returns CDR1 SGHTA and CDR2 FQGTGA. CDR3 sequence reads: CASSFSTGSEAFF. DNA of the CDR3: TGTGCCAGCAGCTTCTCGACAGGGAGCGAAGCTTTCTTT. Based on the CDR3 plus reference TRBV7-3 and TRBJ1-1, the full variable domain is GAGVSQTPSNKVTEKGKYVELRCDPISGHTALYWYRQSLGQGPEFLIYFQGTGAADDSGLPNDRFFAVRPEGSVSTLKIQRTERGDSAVYLCASSFSTGSEAFFGQGTRLTVV.

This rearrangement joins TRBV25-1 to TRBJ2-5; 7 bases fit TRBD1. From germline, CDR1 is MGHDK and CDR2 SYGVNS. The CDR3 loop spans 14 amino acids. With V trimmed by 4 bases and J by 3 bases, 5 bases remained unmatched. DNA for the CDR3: TGTGCCAGCAGTGGCGACAGGGAGAAAGAGACCCAGTACTTC. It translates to CASSGDREKETQYF.

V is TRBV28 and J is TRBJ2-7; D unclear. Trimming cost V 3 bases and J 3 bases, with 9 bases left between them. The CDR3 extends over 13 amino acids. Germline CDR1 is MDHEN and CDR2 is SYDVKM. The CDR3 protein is CASSFGASYEQYF. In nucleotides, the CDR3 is TGTGCCAGCAGTTTTGGCGCGAGCTACGAGCAGTACTTC.

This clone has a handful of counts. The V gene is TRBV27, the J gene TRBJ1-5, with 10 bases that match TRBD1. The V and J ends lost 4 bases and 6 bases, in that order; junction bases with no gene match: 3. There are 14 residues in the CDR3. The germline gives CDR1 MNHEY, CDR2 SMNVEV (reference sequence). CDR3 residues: CASSSTGGVQPQHF. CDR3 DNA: TGTGCCAGCAGTTCGACAGGGGGCGTTCAGCCCCAGCATTTT.

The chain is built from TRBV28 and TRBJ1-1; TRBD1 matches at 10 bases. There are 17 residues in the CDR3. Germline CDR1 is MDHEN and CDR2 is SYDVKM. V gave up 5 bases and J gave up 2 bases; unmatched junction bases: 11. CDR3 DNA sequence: TGTGCCAGCAGTCGCCGGGACAGGGGAGTCCCAAACACTGAAGCTTTCTTT. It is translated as CASSRRDRGVPNTEAFF.

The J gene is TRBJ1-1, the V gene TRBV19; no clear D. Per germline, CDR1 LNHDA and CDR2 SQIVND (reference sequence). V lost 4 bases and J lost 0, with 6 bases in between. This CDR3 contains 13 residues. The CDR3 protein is CASSTLLNTEAFF. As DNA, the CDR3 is TGTGCCAGTAGTACTCTACTGAACACTGAAGCTTTCTTT. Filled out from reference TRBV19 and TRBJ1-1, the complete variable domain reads DGGITQSPKYLFRKEGQNVTLSCEQNLNHDAMYWYRQDPGQGLRLIYYSQIVNDFQKGDIAEGYSVSREKKESFPLTVTSAQKNPTAFYLCASSTLLNTEAFFGQGTRLTVV.

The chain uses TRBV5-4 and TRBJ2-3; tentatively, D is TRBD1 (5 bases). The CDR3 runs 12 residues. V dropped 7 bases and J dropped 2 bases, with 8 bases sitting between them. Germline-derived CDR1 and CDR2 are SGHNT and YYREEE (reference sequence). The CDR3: CASRRDTDTQYF. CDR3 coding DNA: TGTGCCAGCCGCAGGGACACAGATACGCAGTATTTT.

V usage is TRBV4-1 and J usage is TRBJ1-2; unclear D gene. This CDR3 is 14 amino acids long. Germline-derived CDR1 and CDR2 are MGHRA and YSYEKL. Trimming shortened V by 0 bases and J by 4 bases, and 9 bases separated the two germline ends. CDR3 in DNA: TGCGCCAGCAGCCAAGAACATGGCAGCTATGGCTACACCTTC. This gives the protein CASSQEHGSYGYTF.

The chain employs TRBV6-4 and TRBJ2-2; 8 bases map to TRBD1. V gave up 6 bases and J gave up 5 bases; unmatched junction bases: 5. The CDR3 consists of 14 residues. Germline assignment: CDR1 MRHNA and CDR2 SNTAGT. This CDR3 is CASSLDRVTGELFF. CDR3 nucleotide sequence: TGTGCCAGCAGCCTGGACAGGGTAACCGGGGAGCTGTTTTTT.

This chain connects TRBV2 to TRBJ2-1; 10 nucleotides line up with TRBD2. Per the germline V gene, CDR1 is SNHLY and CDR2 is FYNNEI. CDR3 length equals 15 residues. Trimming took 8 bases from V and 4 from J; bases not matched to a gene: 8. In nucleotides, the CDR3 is TGTGCCAGCTTCACCGGGACTAGCGTGTACAATGAGCAGTTCTTC. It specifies CASFTGTSVYNEQFF.

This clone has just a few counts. CDR3 DNA: TGTGCCAGCTCGCTTAGTATGGAGCAGTACTTC. Protein product: CASSLSMEQYF. The chain recombines TRBV18 with TRBJ2-7; D ambiguous. This CDR3 has 11 residues. Trimming pared 6 bases from V and 7 bases from J, leaving 10 bases between. Germline V gene data show CDR1 as KGHSH and CDR2 as LQKENI.

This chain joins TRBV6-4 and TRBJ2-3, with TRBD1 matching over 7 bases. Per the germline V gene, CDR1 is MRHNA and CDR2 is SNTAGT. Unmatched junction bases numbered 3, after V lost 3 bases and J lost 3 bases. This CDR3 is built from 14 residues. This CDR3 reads CASSEKGQTDTQYF. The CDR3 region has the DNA TGTGCCAGCAGTGAAAAGGGACAGACAGATACGCAGTATTTT.